The sample holds many counts of the clone carrying this T cell receptor beta chain. This record belongs to a study of T cells in Graves' hyperthyroidism and ophthalmopathy. The investigators amplified TCR beta CDR3 regions from RNA transcripts. HTBI primers were the set used in a first-round RT-PCR of the TCR CDR3. TCRdb fed the multiplex PCR reads into MiXCR, producing one record per CDR3 protein. Here the sample spans a few hundred thousand distinct CDR3 sequences, 13% to 15% being singletons. The V gene lost 4 bases and the J gene lost 5 bases, with 8 bases spanning the gap. Germline CDR1 and CDR2: MGHDK and SYGVNS. This CDR3 contains 12 residues.

This receptor was taken from a woman aged 18-29 years with Graves' hyperthyroidism. The sample was blood. The chain joins TRBV25-1 to TRBJ1-2; D gene ambiguous. CDR3 bases: TGTGCCAGCAGTGGGGCTCCGTATGGCTACACCTTC. It codes for CASSGAPYGYTF.